There are many counts of the clone carrying this T cell receptor beta chain. The V gene's germline CDR1 is SGDLS and CDR2 YYNGEE. V was cut by 1 base and J by 4 bases, with 10 bases left in between. This CDR3 comprises 14 residues. This entry is derived from a study of neurological immune-mediated disorders. TCRdb reanalysed the 5' RACE reads using MiXCR and keeps one entry per CDR3 protein. This table has about 76,000 distinct CDR3 sequences, approximately 17% appearing once. Volunteers at a blood bank in Maryland, USA, were the healthy controls. Source material was 2 million unsorted PBMCs, stored at -80 °C in RNAlater.

What was sequenced was PBMCs. This clonotype was obtained from a woman in her 40s in good health. The chain is built from TRBV9 and TRBJ2-3; the D gene is possibly TRBD1 (6 bases). The CDR3, as DNA: TGTGCCAGCAGCGTAAGGGGGAGTGCAGATACGCAGTATTTT. Its protein product is CASSVRGSADTQYF.